The clone carrying this T cell receptor beta chain occurred once. These data come from a study of technical replicates of blood from a few donors. Produced via immunoSEQ multiplex PCR; TCRdb's table is partial and in-frame only. The table has about 76,000 clones, roughly 85% seen once. The V end was cut by 4 bases, the J end by 4 bases, with 10 bases between. Germline V gene lookup returns CDR1 MNHEY and CDR2 SVGAGI. The CDR3 covers 13 residues. The chain carries TRBV6-5 and TRBJ1-2, with D possibly TRBD1 on 5 matching bases. The sample was PBMCs. The clonotype was recovered from a human donor in good health. Some clones in this sample may be carry-over from other donors' samples. The CDR3 sequence is CASSLGGSYGYTF. The CDR3 bases are TGTGCCAGCAGTTTGGGGGGGAGCTATGGCTACACCTTC.